The 4 T cell receptor beta chains below come from one sample, sequenced in a study of T cell repertoires in cytomegalovirus infection. Which antigens these TCRs recognize remains unknown. TCRdb fed the reads into MiXCR, producing one record per CDR3 protein. The data contain approximately 500,000 distinct CDR3 sequences, roughly a third of them singletons. Source: cultured PBMCs, taken from culture after CMV antigen stimulation. These TCRs come from a human donor in good health (CMV status not recorded). Some clones in this sample may be carry-over from other donors' samples.

The chain uses TRBV7-2 and TRBJ2-5; the D gene is possibly TRBD2 (5 bases). The V gene's germline CDR1 is SGHTA and CDR2 FQGNSA. The CDR3 spans 15 residues. The V and J ends lost 2 bases and 5 bases respectively, with 15 bases between them. As DNA, the CDR3 is TGTGCCAGCAGCTTATCGGGGTTCAGTGGTGAGACCCAGTACTTC. Translating gives CASSLSGFSGETQYF.

This clonotype was seen a few times. The chain recombines TRBV6-2 or TRBV6-3 with TRBJ1-5; D is undetermined. This CDR3 is 13 amino acids long. Germline V gene sequence: CDR1 MNHEY, CDR2 SVGEGT. Trimming took 3 bases from V and 2 from J, leaving 5 bases between them. CDR3 DNA sequence: TGTGCCAGCAGTTATTTTGGCAATCAGCCCCAGCATTTT. Protein product: CASSYFGNQPQHF.

This clonotype was counted between two and nine times. The chain couples TRBV6-6 to TRBJ1-5; TRBD1 is a possible D gene (6 bases). Per the germline V gene, CDR1 is MNHNY and CDR2 is SVGAGI (reference sequence). The CDR3 consists of 14 residues. Trimming left V 10 bases short and J 1 base short, with 14 bases between. The CDR3 DNA reads as TGTGCCACCTTAACAGGGTGGAGCAATCAGCCCCAGCATTTT. This encodes CATLTGWSNQPQHF.

Only a few counts were recorded for this clonotype. The chain links TRBV28 to TRBJ2-3, with 12 nucleotides matching TRBD2. Losses at the gene ends were 6 bases for V and 6 bases for J; bases not matched to a gene: 4. CDR1 MDHEN and CDR2 SYDVKM come from the germline V gene. This CDR3 spans 14 amino acids. The CDR3 sequence: CASRTSGSLDTQYF. CDR3 DNA: TGTGCCAGCAGGACTAGCGGGAGTCTCGATACGCAGTATTTT.